The 14 T cell receptor beta chains presented below share a single source sample, sequenced in a study of human T cells and chemical hapten exposure. The time point here: patch test 2, 6 weeks after DPC sensitization. The sample's treatment: therapeutic diphenylcyclopropenone sensitization with weekly scalp DPC. TCRdb recomputed calls from the RACE reads with MiXCR, one row per CDR3 protein. The table includes 70,000 to 95,000 distinct CDR3 sequences, 6.6% detected once. The sequencing used whole blood, collected in connection with sensitization to the hapten diphenylcyclopropenone (DPC). The receptors were sampled from a woman aged 25-40 years with alopecia areata. Some clones in this sample may be carry-over from other donors' samples.

This clonotype was seen ten or more times. The rearrangement links TRBV7-9 to TRBJ1-4; possibly TRBD1 for D (6 bases). Germline CDR1 and CDR2: SEHNR and FQNEAQ (reference sequence). CDR3 length: 12 residues. V was cut by 7 bases and J by 5 bases, with 8 bases left in between. CDR3 loop: CASKQGNEKLFF. The CDR3, as DNA: TGTGCCAGCAAGCAGGGGAATGAAAAACTGTTTTTT.

This clonotype was counted ten times or more. This chain links TRBV9 with TRBJ1-3; D gene uncertain. Per germline, CDR1 SGDLS and CDR2 YYNGEE. Trimming took 3 bases from V and 0 from J, leaving 13 bases between them. The CDR3 covers 16 residues. CDR3 nucleotides: TGTGCCAGCAGCGCCAGACAATTAGGCTCTGGAAACACCATATATTTT. It yields the protein CASSARQLGSGNTIYF.

The chain is built from TRBV6-2 or TRBV6-3 and TRBJ1-1; D not resolved. The CDR3 totals 13 residues. Per the germline V gene, CDR1 is MNHEY and CDR2 is SVGEGT. The V and J ends lost 8 bases and 1 base respectively, with 11 bases between them. CDR3 in amino acids: CASVLDGNTEAFF. The CDR3 DNA follows: TGTGCCAGCGTTTTGGACGGGAACACTGAAGCTTTCTTT.

This clonotype has at least ten counts. The V gene is TRBV25-1, the J gene TRBJ1-2; 8 positions agree with TRBD1. Losses at the gene ends were 6 bases for V and 4 bases for J; bases not matched to a gene: 7. The CDR3 loop spans 14 amino acids. Germline V gene sequence: CDR1 MGHDK, CDR2 SYGVNS. In DNA, the CDR3 is TGTGCCAGCAGCTATCTGGGGACAGGCTATGGCTACACCTTC. Its protein is CASSYLGTGYGYTF.

This clonotype appeared many times. The V call is TRBV5-6, the J call TRBJ1-1, with a tentative D call TRBD1 (6 bases). Per the germline V gene, CDR1 is SGHDT and CDR2 is YYEEEE. The CDR3 sequence is 16 residues long. Trimming stripped 3 bases from V and 1 base from J, with 16 bases between. In nucleotides, the CDR3 is TGTGCCAGCAGCTACGGGGGGCGCTTCCCGAACACTGAAGCTTTCTTT. Protein: CASSYGGRFPNTEAFF. The full variable domain, its missing parts supplied by reference TRBV5-6 and TRBJ1-1, is DAGVTQSPTHLIKTRGQQVTLRCSPKSGHDTVSWYQQALGQGPQFIFQYYEEEERQRGNFPDRFSGHQFPNYSSELNVNALLLGDSALYLCASSYGGRFPNTEAFFGQGTRLTVV.

This clonotype was seen only a few times. The rearrangement uses TRBV6-6 and TRBJ1-2, with D possibly matching TRBD1 (5 bases). CDR1 is MNHNY, CDR2 SVGAGI, per germline (reference sequence). V lost 6 bases and J 4 bases, leaving 18 bases between the germline ends. The CDR3 has 15 residues. In DNA, the CDR3 is TGTGCCAGCAGCAACGGGGCTGGCCACCCCTATGGCTACACCTTC. It translates to CASSNGAGHPYGYTF.

A note on this clonotype: A read error may explain this, as a much larger clone is one base away. The rearrangement uses TRBV5-4 and TRBJ2-3, with TRBD2 matching 7 bases. This CDR3 is 15 amino acids long. Germline lookup yields CDR1 SGHNT and CDR2 YYREEE (reference sequence). The CDR3 here is CAGSLGGGAPDTQYF. The CDR3 DNA is TGTGCCGGCAGCTTGGGCGGGGGAGCCCCAGATACGCAGTATTTT. Combining the CDR3 with reference TRBV5-4 and TRBJ2-3 gives the whole variable domain ETGVTQSPTHLIKTRGQQVTLRCSSQSGHNTVSWYQQALGQGPQFIFQYYREEENGRGNFPPRFSGLQFPNYSSELNVNALELDDSALYLCAGSLGGGAPDTQYFGPGTRLTVL.

CDR3 sequence reads: CASSQEGRGAYEQYF. The DNA of the CDR3 is TGTGCCAGCAGCCAAGAGGGTCGGGGAGCCTACGAGCAGTACTTC. The V and J genes are TRBV3-1 and TRBJ2-7; a possible D gene is TRBD2 (5 bases). The germline gives CDR1 LGHDT, CDR2 YNNKEL (reference sequence). This CDR3 comprises 15 residues. Between the trimmed V and J ends, which lost 0 bases and 2 bases, there was a span of 11 bases.

This clonotype was counted ten times or more. V usage is TRBV20-1 and J usage is TRBJ1-6; D not certain. Trimming pared 3 bases from V and 10 bases from J, leaving 22 bases between. The CDR3 runs to 16 residues. CDR1 is DFQATT and CDR2 is SNEGSKA in the germline V gene (reference sequence). The CDR3 nucleotides are TGCAGTGCTAGGGAAAAAGGCCGGGTCCCAAACTCACCCCTCCACTTT. Its translation is CSAREKGRVPNSPLHF.

This clonotype appeared a few times. The chain joins TRBV20-1 to TRBJ1-6; D gene uncertain. V lost 3 bases and J 4 bases, leaving 13 bases between the germline ends. CDR3 size: 15 residues. Per the germline V gene, CDR1 is DFQATT and CDR2 is SNEGSKA (reference sequence). Written as DNA, the CDR3 is TGCAGTGCTAGTATCCTCGGAATTTATAATTCACCCCTCCACTTT. Protein product: CSASILGIYNSPLHF.

This clonotype has at least ten counts. The genes are TRBV12-3 or TRBV12-4 and TRBJ1-3; the match to TRBD1 covers 7 bases. The CDR3 contains 15 residues. With V trimmed by 3 bases and J by 0 bases, 2 bases remained unmatched. The CDR3 nucleotides are TGTGCCAGCAGTTTGGGACAGTTCTCTGGAAACACCATATATTTT. This encodes CASSLGQFSGNTIYF.

This chain links TRBV20-1 with TRBJ1-2; tentative D call: TRBD1 (5 bases). V was cut by 3 bases and J by 2 bases, with 7 bases left in between. Germline loops: CDR1 DFQATT, CDR2 SNEGSKA (reference sequence). The CDR3 length is 12 residues. The CDR3 here is CSARGTNYGYTF. The CDR3 DNA is TGCAGTGCTAGGGGGACCAACTATGGCTACACCTTC.

This clonotype was seen many times. V gene TRBV7-2 combines with J gene TRBJ2-3; 11 nucleotides match TRBD2. The CDR3 contains 14 residues. The germline gives CDR1 SGHTA, CDR2 FQGNSA. The junction had 4 bases not matched to a gene; V was cut back by 5 bases and J by 6 bases. Here the CDR3 reads CASSLRTSGDTQYF. CDR3 sequence (DNA): TGTGCCAGCAGCCTAAGGACTAGCGGGGATACGCAGTATTTT.

Ten or more counts support this clonotype. V and J are TRBV25-1 and TRBJ2-5, with 7 bases identical to TRBD2. Germline values: CDR1 MGHDK, CDR2 SYGVNS. The CDR3 is 14 residues long. The V gene end was trimmed by 0 bases and the J gene end by 3 bases; junction bases not matched to a gene: 1. CDR3 nucleotides: TGTGCCAGCAGTGAATATACTAGCGAAGAGACCCAGTACTTC. Protein sequence: CASSEYTSEETQYF.